Each of the 23 T cell receptor beta chains below was sequenced from the same sample in a study of cytomegalovirus exposure and HLA in healthy donors. Vbeta (60) and Jbeta (13) primers were used in the PCR. The data were produced by immunoSEQ multiplex PCR, yet TCRdb's version contains in-frame clones alone and is incomplete. The sample records around 150,000 clones, 65% to 85% being singletons. Sample: PBMCs. The receptor source for this set is a man aged 45-60 years in good health and CMV-seronegative.

The table lists this clone with a few counts. This chain connects TRBV5-4 to TRBJ2-1, with 13 bases aligning to TRBD2. Per the germline V gene, CDR1 is SGHNT and CDR2 is YYREEE (reference sequence). The CDR3 sequence is 16 residues long. The V and J ends lost 4 bases and 6 bases, in that order; junction bases with no gene match: 7. The CDR3 sequence: CASSGELAGGGNEQFF. CDR3 coding DNA: TGTGCCAGCAGCGGCGAACTAGCGGGAGGGGGCAATGAGCAGTTCTTC. Full variable domain (outside the CDR3, taken from reference TRBV5-4 and TRBJ2-1): ETGVTQSPTHLIKTRGQQVTLRCSSQSGHNTVSWYQQALGQGPQFIFQYYREEENGRGNFPPRFSGLQFPNYSSELNVNALELDDSALYLCASSGELAGGGNEQFFGPGTRLTVL.

This rearrangement joins TRBV5-4 to TRBJ2-5, with TRBD1 as a possible D gene (5 bases). The germline gives CDR1 SGHNT, CDR2 YYREEE (reference sequence). V dropped 4 bases and J dropped 7 bases, with 14 bases sitting between them. There are 13 residues in the CDR3. CDR3 loop: CASSPGSQGTQYF. CDR3 DNA: TGTGCCAGCAGCCCTGGGTCTCAGGGGACCCAGTACTTC.

The chain carries TRBV19 and TRBJ2-3; 11 nucleotides agree with TRBD2. V shed 0 bases and J 4 bases; nucleotides not matched to a gene: 9. Germline assignment: CDR1 LNHDA and CDR2 SQIVND (reference sequence). The length of the CDR3 is 18 residues. CDR3 in amino acids: CASSIDLSSGGSADTQYF. DNA of the CDR3: TGTGCCAGTAGTATAGATCTTTCTAGCGGGGGGTCCGCAGATACGCAGTATTTT.

This clone was observed a single time. The V call is TRBV7-9, the J call TRBJ1-6, with TRBD1 matching over 10 bases. Trimming removed 1 base from V and 9 bases from J; junction bases left unmatched: 9. The CDR3 length is 17 residues. The germline gives CDR1 SEHNR, CDR2 FQNEAQ (reference sequence). CDR3 sequence (DNA): TGTGCCAGCAGCTTAGAGGCAGGACAGGGGGTAGGTTCACCCCTCCACTTT. This encodes CASSLEAGQGVGSPLHF.

Regarding this clone: A read error may account for a junction end that differs from germline. The sample has other DNA sequences that encode this CDR3 too. This rearrangement joins TRBV7-9 to TRBJ2-7; no reliable D call. This CDR3 spans 14 amino acids. Germline V gene data show CDR1 as SEHNR and CDR2 as FQNEAQ (reference sequence). CDR3 region: CASSPTVGSYEQYF. Here the CDR3 DNA reads TGTGCGAGCAGCCCAACCGTCGGCTCCTACGAGCAGTACTTC.

The chain uses TRBV29-1 and TRBJ2-1, with 8 bases lining up with TRBD1. The CDR3 covers 16 residues. The trim removed 7 bases at V and 0 bases at J, leaving 11 bases unmatched. Per germline, CDR1 SQVTM and CDR2 ANQGSEA. The CDR3 DNA reads as TGCAGCGCTAGATCTAATGGACAGGGCTCCTACAATGAGCAGTTCTTC. Translation: CSARSNGQGSYNEQFF.

In nucleotides, the CDR3 is TGCGCCAGCAGCCAGACAGGGGGTCAGCCCCAGCATTTT. Translating gives CASSQTGGQPQHF. The chain links TRBV5-1 to TRBJ1-5, with 9 nucleotides matching TRBD1. Germline CDR1 reads SGHRS; CDR2 reads YFSETQ. The J segment lost 6 bases and the V segment lost 4 bases, leaving 2 bases of the junction unmatched. This CDR3 has 13 residues.

The chain joins TRBV30 to TRBJ1-1; D unresolved. CDR1 and CDR2 (germline): GTSNPN, SVGIG (reference sequence). The ends were cut back, 0 bases at V and 1 base at J, with 6 bases in the middle. CDR3 length: 13 residues. CDR3 loop: CAWSVSRNTEAFF. For the CDR3, the DNA is TGTGCCTGGAGTGTTAGTAGGAACACTGAAGCTTTCTTT.

The J gene is TRBJ2-1, the V gene TRBV29-1; tentatively, D is TRBD2 (5 bases). Germline V gene data show CDR1 as SQVTM and CDR2 as ANQGSEA. The CDR3 loop spans 16 amino acids. V was trimmed by 4 bases and J by 0 bases, leaving 16 bases between them. The CDR3 loop reads CSVGGLRASSYNEQFF. CDR3 bases: TGCAGCGTTGGCGGTTTGCGGGCGAGCTCCTACAATGAGCAGTTCTTC.

J is TRBJ1-2 and V is TRBV18; 7 nucleotides align to TRBD1. V lost 6 bases and J lost 4; bases outside the gene matches: 11. The CDR3 spans 15 residues. Germline CDR1 and CDR2: KGHSH and LQKENI. This CDR3 reads CASSDGQDQIYGYTF. The CDR3 DNA reads as TGTGCCAGCTCGGACGGACAGGACCAAATCTATGGCTACACCTTC.

This clone has just a few counts. The chain recombines TRBV5-8 with TRBJ1-3; unclear D gene. This CDR3 is built from 16 residues. Germline CDR1 SGHTS, CDR2 YDEGEE. V was cut by 4 bases and J by 0 bases, with 14 bases left in between. The CDR3 bases are TGTGCCAGCAGCAAATACGGACTTTACTCTGGAAACACCATATATTTT. This translates into CASSKYGLYSGNTIYF.

The CDR3 region is CASSAGTSGRAGETQYF. The CDR3 coding sequence is TGTGCCAGCAGCGCAGGGACTAGCGGGAGGGCCGGAGAGACCCAGTACTTC. V usage is TRBV7-3 and J usage is TRBJ2-5; TRBD2 aligns across 16 bases. CDR1 and CDR2 from the germline V gene are SGHTA and FQGTGA. V trimming: 5 bases; J trimming: 4 bases; junction bases outside the gene matches: 7. CDR3 length equals 17 residues.

The chain recombines TRBV2 with TRBJ1-6; D unresolved. The CDR3 sequence is 16 residues long. V lost 1 base, J lost 5 bases, and 12 bases lay in between. Germline-derived CDR1 and CDR2 are SNHLY and FYNNEI. This chain's CDR3 is CASSEEPLRDNSPLHF. CDR3 in DNA: TGTGCCAGCAGTGAAGAACCGTTGCGGGATAATTCACCCCTCCACTTT.

The chain combines TRBV19 with TRBJ2-7; 9 bases are shared with TRBD1. With V trimmed by 7 bases and J by 2 bases, 6 bases remained unmatched. The CDR3 has 14 residues. Looked up from germline, CDR1 is LNHDA and CDR2 is SQIVND (reference sequence). In DNA, the CDR3 is TGTGCCAGTATGGGGGGACAGGGCACCTACGAGCAGTACTTC. Translation gives CASMGGQGTYEQYF.

This clone has a handful of counts. This chain uses TRBV5-6 with TRBJ1-4; 7 bases are shared with TRBD1. Trimming took 1 base from V and 3 from J; bases not matched to a gene: 0. CDR1 and CDR2 from the germline V gene are SGHDT and YYEEEE. This CDR3 has 14 amino acids. The CDR3 region has the DNA TGTGCCAGCAGCTTGCAGGGGGCTAATGAAAAACTGTTTTTT. Residues: CASSLQGANEKLFF.

V usage is TRBV5-1 and J usage is TRBJ2-3, with 8 bases identical to TRBD1. Trimming at V came to 4 bases and at J to 3 bases, leaving 10 bases not matched to a gene. The CDR3 has 16 amino acids. Germline lookup yields CDR1 SGHRS and CDR2 YFSETQ. In DNA, the CDR3 is TGCGCCAGCAGCCCCCCCGGACAGGGATCGACAGATACGCAGTATTTT. Translating it yields CASSPPGQGSTDTQYF.

This rearrangement joins TRBV5-1 to TRBJ2-4, with D perhaps matching TRBD1 (5 bases). The CDR3 length is 15 residues. The germline V and J ends were trimmed by 3 bases and 10 bases, with 20 bases remaining between them. Germline V gene sequence: CDR1 SGHRS, CDR2 YFSETQ. CDR3 bases: TGCGCCAGCAGCTCCGCGACGACGGACACCGGGATTCAGTACTTC. It encodes CASSSATTDTGIQYF.

This clone was counted a few times. This chain uses TRBV16 with TRBJ1-1; D gene uncertain. V was shortened by 1 base and J by 7 bases, with 10 bases between the two germline ends. There are 13 residues in the CDR3. Germline V CDR1 and CDR2: KGHSY, FQNENV. The chain's CDR3 is CASSQLGRIEAFF. The CDR3 coding sequence is TGTGCCAGCAGCCAATTGGGGAGGATTGAAGCTTTCTTT.

As concerns this clone: The sample holds other DNA sequences that translate to the same CDR3. The chain combines TRBV5-4 with TRBJ2-1; D might be TRBD2 (5 bases). Trimming pared 5 bases from V and 7 bases from J, leaving 7 bases between. This CDR3 comprises 11 residues. The V gene's germline CDR1 is SGHNT and CDR2 YYREEE (reference sequence). In DNA, the CDR3 is TGTGCCAGCAGTAGAGGGAATGAGCAGTTCTTC. Amino acids: CASSRGNEQFF. Supplemented by reference TRBV5-4 and TRBJ2-1, the full variable domain reads ETGVTQSPTHLIKTRGQQVTLRCSSQSGHNTVSWYQQALGQGPQFIFQYYREEENGRGNFPPRFSGLQFPNYSSELNVNALELDDSALYLCASSRGNEQFFGPGTRLTVL.

This clone was counted a few times. The CDR3 sequence: CASSDLAGGNNEQFF. The CDR3 bases are TGTGCCAGCAGTGACCTGGCGGGAGGGAACAATGAGCAGTTCTTC. The rearrangement joins TRBV2 to TRBJ2-1, with 9 bases matching TRBD2. V shed 3 bases and J 5 bases; nucleotides not matched to a gene: 5. Germline CDR1 reads SNHLY; CDR2 reads FYNNEI. CDR3 size: 15 residues.

The chain joins TRBV10-3 to TRBJ1-1, with TRBD1 identical over 9 bases. Unmatched junction bases numbered 9, after V lost 0 bases and J lost 1 base. The length of the CDR3 is 18 residues. Germline CDR1 and CDR2: ENHRY and SYGVKD. CDR3: CAISESHRGRRQNTEAFF. The DNA of the CDR3 is TGTGCCATCAGTGAGTCGCACAGGGGGCGTCGACAGAACACTGAAGCTTTCTTT.

The chain is built from TRBV9 and TRBJ2-7; TRBD2 is a possible D gene (6 bases). V was cut by 0 bases and J by 5 bases, with 15 bases left in between. In germline, CDR1 is SGDLS, CDR2 YYNGEE. This CDR3 comprises 15 residues. The CDR3 sequence: CASSVEQAGRNEQYF. Here the CDR3 DNA reads TGTGCCAGCAGCGTAGAACAGGCCGGGAGAAACGAGCAGTACTTC. The variable domain in full, completed from reference TRBV9 and TRBJ2-7, reads DSGVTQTPKHLITATGQRVTLRCSPRSGDLSVYWYQQSLDQGLQFLIQYYNGEERAKGNILERFSAQQFPDLHSELNLSSLELGDSALYFCASSVEQAGRNEQYFGPGTRLTVT.

The V gene is TRBV18, the J gene TRBJ2-7; 7 bases are shared with TRBD2. CDR1 is KGHSH and CDR2 is LQKENI in the germline V gene. The CDR3 has 16 amino acids. Trimming removed 3 bases from V and 2 bases from J; junction bases left unmatched: 10. CDR3: CASSPRRAGTTYEQYF. The CDR3 nucleotides are TGTGCCAGCTCACCCCGTAGGGCAGGGACTACCTACGAGCAGTACTTC.